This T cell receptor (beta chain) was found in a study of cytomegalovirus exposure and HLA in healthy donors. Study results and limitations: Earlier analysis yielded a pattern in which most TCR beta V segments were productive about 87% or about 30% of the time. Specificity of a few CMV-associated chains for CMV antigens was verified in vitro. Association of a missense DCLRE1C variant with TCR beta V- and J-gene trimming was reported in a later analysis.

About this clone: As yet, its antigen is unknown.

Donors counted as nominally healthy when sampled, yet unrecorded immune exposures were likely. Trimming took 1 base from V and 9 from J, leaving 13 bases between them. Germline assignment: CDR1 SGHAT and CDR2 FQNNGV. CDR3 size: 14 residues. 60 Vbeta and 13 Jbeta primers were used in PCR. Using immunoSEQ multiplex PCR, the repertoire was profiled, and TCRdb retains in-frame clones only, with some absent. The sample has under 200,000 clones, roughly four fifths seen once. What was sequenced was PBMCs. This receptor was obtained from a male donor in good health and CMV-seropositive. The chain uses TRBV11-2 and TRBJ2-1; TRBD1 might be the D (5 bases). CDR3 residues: CASSLGLQGIEQFF. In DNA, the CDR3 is TGTGCCAGCAGCTTAGGATTGCAGGGTATTGAGCAGTTCTTC.